Shown below are 23 T cell receptor beta chains from a single sample sequenced in a study of chemoradiotherapy in HPV16-positive cancers. Sequenced by immunoSEQ multiplex PCR; TCRdb stores in-frame clones only, minus some. The sample shows 12,000 or so clones, 60% to 75% of them seen only once. This sample was taken from a patient who underwent chemoradiotherapy. The receptor source for this set is a human donor with HPV-associated anogenital cancer.

The chain has TRBV5-6 and TRBJ1-2; TRBD1 matches 8 bases. Germline assignment: CDR1 SGHDT and CDR2 YYEEEE. The CDR3 length is 18 residues. Trimming at V came to 3 bases and at J to 8 bases, leaving 21 bases not matched to a gene. Here the CDR3 reads CASSSRGRGLMTGEGYTF. The CDR3 DNA reads TGTGCCAGCAGCTCCAGGGGGCGAGGGCTGATGACGGGCGAGGGCTACACCTTC.

This clone was picked up a small number of times. V gene TRBV30 combines with J gene TRBJ1-1; 9 positions agree with TRBD1. The germline CDR1 and CDR2 sequences are GTSNPN and SVGIG (reference sequence). The J segment lost 4 bases and the V segment lost 2 bases, leaving 5 bases of the junction unmatched. CDR3 size: 14 residues. The DNA of the CDR3 is TGTGCCTGGAGTCCCTCGACAGGGGGCACTGAAGCTTTCTTT. Translated, it gives CAWSPSTGGTEAFF. Full variable domain (missing parts from reference TRBV30 and TRBJ1-1): SQTIHQWPATLVQPVGSPLSLECTVEGTSNPNLYWYRQAAGRGLQLLFYSVGIGQISSEVPQNLSASRPQDRQFILSSKKLLLSDSGFYLCAWSPSTGGTEAFFGQGTRLTVV.

V and J are TRBV5-4 and TRBJ2-3; D might be TRBD2 (6 bases). The CDR3 is 15 amino acids. Per the germline V gene, CDR1 is SGHNT and CDR2 is YYREEE (reference sequence). The germline V and J ends were trimmed by 0 bases and 3 bases, with 11 bases remaining between them. Written as DNA, the CDR3 is TGTGCCAGCAGCTTGGGTGGGACTTCGACAGATACGCAGTATTTT. It yields the protein CASSLGGTSTDTQYF.

The rearrangement links TRBV6-1 to TRBJ2-7; TRBD2 matches 14 bases. This CDR3 region has 19 residues. J gave up 2 bases and V 2 bases, and 11 bases lay outside the gene matches. CDR1 and CDR2 (germline): MNHNS, SASEGT. In DNA, the CDR3 is TGTGCCAGCAGTGAAAGGGGGGGACTAGCGGGAGACCCGACCTACGAGCAGTACTTC. Translated: CASSERGGLAGDPTYEQYF.

V and J are TRBV28 and TRBJ2-7; 10 bases map to TRBD1. The V gene end was trimmed by 4 bases and the J gene end by 2 bases; junction bases not matched to a gene: 11. This CDR3 is built from 17 residues. Germline V CDR1 and CDR2: MDHEN, SYDVKM. DNA for the CDR3: TGTGCCAGCAGTTCGGGTGGTTTCGGGACAGGGGCCTACGAGCAGTACTTC. Its protein is CASSSGGFGTGAYEQYF.

This clone was seen a single time. The chain combines TRBV4-2 with TRBJ2-5; 7 bases fit TRBD1. Germline V gene sequence: CDR1 LGHNA, CDR2 YNFKEQ. The CDR3 length is 16 residues. The ends lost 4 bases at V and 5 bases at J; junction bases unmatched: 13. CDR3 sequence (DNA): TGTGCCAGCAGCCTGGGTCAGGGACAGCGTGGCGAGACCCAGTACTTC. Translating gives CASSLGQGQRGETQYF.

The chain is built from TRBV18 and TRBJ1-1; D not certain. The CDR3 totals 13 residues. Germline V gives CDR1 KGHSH, CDR2 LQKENI. V was clipped by 2 bases and J by 1 base, with 5 bases between them. The CDR3 protein is CASSPDGNTEAFF. As DNA, the CDR3 is TGTGCCAGCTCACCAGATGGGAACACTGAAGCTTTCTTT.

In DNA form, the CDR3 reads TGTGCCAGCAGCTTGGAGGGGGTGAGGGTCTCAGAGACCCAGTACTTC. Its translation: CASSLEGVRVSETQYF. The J gene is TRBJ2-5, the V gene TRBV5-4, with D tentatively TRBD1 (6 bases). V lost 0 bases and J 4 bases, leaving 16 bases between the germline ends. Germline V lookup: CDR1 SGHNT, CDR2 YYREEE (reference sequence). CDR3 length: 16 amino acids.

The chain combines TRBV11-2 with TRBJ2-7; TRBD1 or TRBD2 may be the D gene (5 bases each). The germline gives CDR1 SGHAT, CDR2 FQNNGV. V shed 3 bases and J shed 3 bases, with 18 bases lying between them. The CDR3 spans 16 residues. The CDR3 protein is CASSLGTGSVNYEQYF. CDR3 DNA: TGTGCCAGCAGCTTGGGGACCGGGTCCGTAAACTACGAGCAGTACTTC. Together with reference TRBV11-2 and TRBJ2-7, the CDR3 gives the full variable domain: EAGVAQSPRYKIIEKRQSVAFWCNPISGHATLYWYQQILGQGPKLLIQFQNNGVVDDSQLPKDRFSAERLKGVDSTLKIQPAKLEDSAVYLCASSLGTGSVNYEQYFGPGTRLTVT.

This clone was picked up a small number of times. This chain connects TRBV6-1 to TRBJ1-2; D call uncertain. The germline V gene has CDR1 MNHNS and CDR2 SASEGT. V was cut by 6 bases and J by 8 bases, with 22 bases left in between. The CDR3 covers 15 residues. Here the CDR3 DNA reads TGTGCCAGCAGGATCTCGCCGCTCAACAGCGCAGGCTACACCTTC. It specifies CASRISPLNSAGYTF.

This clone was found a few times. This sequence joins TRBV28 and TRBJ1-2; D gene ambiguous. Germline lookup yields CDR1 MDHEN and CDR2 SYDVKM. The CDR3 sequence is 12 residues long. Deletions cut 4 bases from V and 2 bases from J, with 5 bases between. The CDR3: CASSYGNYGYTF. CDR3 coding DNA: TGTGCCAGCAGTTACGGGAACTATGGCTACACCTTC.

This chain connects TRBV28 to TRBJ2-7; a possible D gene is TRBD1 (6 bases). The CDR3 contains 19 residues. V was pared by 3 bases and J by 0 bases, with 24 bases between. The germline V gene has CDR1 MDHEN and CDR2 SYDVKM. The CDR3 is CASSLGTLYPGLSSYEQYF. The CDR3 nucleotides are TGTGCCAGCAGTTTGGGGACACTATACCCGGGTCTAAGCTCCTACGAGCAGTACTTC.

The gene calls are TRBV5-1 and TRBJ1-1; D call uncertain. Germline V gene lookup returns CDR1 SGHRS and CDR2 YFSETQ. Trimming took 4 bases from V and 1 from J, leaving 8 bases between them. The CDR3 extends over 13 amino acids. The CDR3 DNA is TGCGCCAGCAGCGTAGAGAGGAACACTGAAGCTTTCTTT. It specifies CASSVERNTEAFF.

CDR3 sequence: CASTSTGSYEQYF. In nucleotides, the CDR3 is TGTGCCAGCACCTCAACGGGTTCCTACGAGCAGTACTTC. The V call is TRBV28, the J call TRBJ2-7; no clear D. Germline V CDR1 and CDR2: MDHEN, SYDVKM. Trimming took off 7 bases at V and 1 base at J, with 11 bases between the two ends. This CDR3 has 13 residues.

This clone was observed a handful of times. The CDR3 region has the DNA TGTGCCAGCAGTGTGGAGCCTAGCGGGAGCTCCTACGAGCAGTACTTC. Protein sequence: CASSVEPSGSSYEQYF. The chain recombines TRBV6-4 with TRBJ2-7; 10 bases match TRBD2. The CDR3 covers 16 residues. Germline CDR1 MRHNA, CDR2 SNTAGT. The junction had 6 bases not matched to a gene; V was cut back by 4 bases and J by 0 bases.

The V call is TRBV4-3, the J call TRBJ1-5; D call uncertain. Trimming removed 0 bases at V and 4 bases at J, with 10 bases between. CDR3 length: 15 residues. Germline assignment: CDR1 LGHNA and CDR2 YSLEER. For the CDR3, the DNA is TGCGCCAGCAGCCAAGAAGAGGGCAGAAATCAGCCCCAGCATTTT. It translates to CASSQEEGRNQPQHF.

The chain has TRBV28 and TRBJ1-1; 8 bases are a match to TRBD1. Germline loops: CDR1 MDHEN, CDR2 SYDVKM. Losses at the gene ends were 6 bases for V and 1 base for J; bases not matched to a gene: 10. The length of the CDR3 is 16 residues. CDR3 coding DNA: TGTGCCAGCAGCCCCAGGGGGGGACAGGCGAACACTGAAGCTTTCTTT. It encodes CASSPRGGQANTEAFF. The whole variable domain, remainder taken from reference TRBV28 and TRBJ1-1, is DVKVTQSSRYLVKRTGEKVFLECVQDMDHENMFWYRQDPGLGLRLIYFSYDVKMKEKGDIPEGYSVSREKKERFSLILESASTNQTSMYLCASSPRGGQANTEAFFGQGTRLTVV.

The chain couples TRBV4-1 to TRBJ2-3; a weak D match, TRBD1 (6 bases). This CDR3 contains 14 residues. The V end was cut by 2 bases, the J end by 3 bases, with 9 bases between. Germline V gene data show CDR1 as MGHRA and CDR2 as YSYEKL. The CDR3 here is CASSQQGRTDTQYF. The CDR3 region has the DNA TGCGCCAGCAGCCAACAGGGGAGAACAGATACGCAGTATTTT.

The V call is TRBV19, the J call TRBJ2-2; D not resolved. Germline values: CDR1 LNHDA, CDR2 SQIVND (reference sequence). Trimming took off 3 bases at V and 1 base at J, with 9 bases between the two ends. The CDR3 is made up of 15 amino acids. CDR3 region: CASSIPRQNTGELFF. CDR3 nucleotide sequence: TGTGCCAGTAGTATCCCACGACAGAACACCGGGGAGCTGTTTTTT.

This clone occurred a few times. This sequence joins TRBV4-3 and TRBJ1-3; D not resolved. The germline CDR1 and CDR2 sequences are LGHNA and YSLEER. The CDR3 length is 15 residues. V was trimmed by 5 bases and J by 0 bases, leaving 11 bases between them. CDR3 sequence (DNA): TGCGCCAGCAGCTCTTCCCGGGGCTCTGGAAACACCATATATTTT. It codes for CASSSSRGSGNTIYF.

The chain couples TRBV11-2 to TRBJ2-3; 10 nucleotides agree with TRBD1. Germline V gene lookup returns CDR1 SGHAT and CDR2 FQNNGV. V was clipped by 5 bases and J by 3 bases; unmatched bases: 5. The CDR3 sequence is 15 residues long. CDR3 nucleotide sequence: TGTGCCAGCAGCCCCGGGGGACAGGGGACAGATACGCAGTATTTT. It encodes CASSPGGQGTDTQYF. The variable domain in full, completed from reference TRBV11-2 and TRBJ2-3, reads EAGVAQSPRYKIIEKRQSVAFWCNPISGHATLYWYQQILGQGPKLLIQFQNNGVVDDSQLPKDRFSAERLKGVDSTLKIQPAKLEDSAVYLCASSPGGQGTDTQYFGPGTRLTVL.

This chain joins TRBV7-9 and TRBJ1-5; the D gene is possibly TRBD1 (6 bases). The CDR3 extends over 16 amino acids. Germline CDR1 reads SEHNR; CDR2 reads FQNEAQ (reference sequence). V dropped 4 bases and J dropped 0 bases, with 13 bases sitting between them. DNA of the CDR3: TGTGCCAGCAGCTCGACAGGTAGGGGTAGCAATCAGCCCCAGCATTTT. It yields the protein CASSSTGRGSNQPQHF.

The chain recombines TRBV13 with TRBJ1-2; perhaps TRBD1 as D (5 bases). The V end lost 3 bases, the J end lost 2 bases, and 13 bases lay between the germline ends. In germline, CDR1 is PRHDT, CDR2 FYEKMQ (reference sequence). This CDR3 region has 15 residues. The CDR3 region has the DNA TGTGCCAGCAGCTTGGGGCAGCCCAGAAACTATGGCTACACCTTC. Its protein is CASSLGQPRNYGYTF.